These 21 T cell receptor beta chains share one sample of origin, sequenced in a study of T-cell reconstitution after alpha-beta-depleted transplantation in children. Unique molecular identifiers were used to barcode this TCRbeta library. Each CDR3 protein is one row after TCRdb ran MiXCR on the PCR reads. The sample lists roughly 180,000 distinct CDR3 sequences, about 15% seen once, with about 12% in the top ten. The input for sequencing was PBMCs from the stem cell graft donor, taken from the stem cell graft. The receptor set was obtained from a human donor who donated a stem cell graft to a child with acute lymphoblastic leukemia.

Remarks on this clonotype: Given a much more abundant clone one base away, this may be a read error. J is TRBJ1-1 and V is TRBV29-1, with a tentative D call TRBD1 (5 bases). The CDR3 covers 16 residues. The germline V gene has CDR1 SQVTM and CDR2 ANQGSEA. The V end was cut by 7 bases, the J end by 2 bases, with 23 bases between. CDR3 nucleotide sequence: TGCAGCGCCCCCCTTCCGGGGCCCTACATAAACACTGAAGCTTTCTTT. Translation: CSAPLPGPYINTEAFF.

CDR3 DNA sequence: TGTGCCAGTAGTATAGGTGGAAGAGGGGGGGTGATGAACACTGAAGCTTTCTTT. Protein: CASSIGGRGGVMNTEAFF. The chain couples TRBV19 to TRBJ1-1; weak D call: TRBD1 (6 bases). The CDR3 is 18 amino acids. Germline V gene data show CDR1 as LNHDA and CDR2 as SQIVND (reference sequence). V was trimmed by 1 base and J by 0 bases, leaving 18 bases between them.

V is TRBV20-1 and J is TRBJ2-1, with a possible D match to TRBD2 (7 bases). This CDR3 has 14 amino acids. Germline CDR1 reads DFQATT; CDR2 reads SNEGSKA (reference sequence). With 6 bases removed from V and 2 bases from J, the gap between germline ends came to 14 bases. CDR3 sequence: CSADGGGAYNEQFF. The CDR3 coding sequence is TGCAGTGCCGACGGAGGGGGGGCCTACAATGAGCAGTTCTTC.

The CDR3 DNA reads as TGTGCCAGCAGCCTCCCACCGGGGCGCACCGGGGAGCTGTTTTTT. This gives the protein CASSLPPGRTGELFF. The rearrangement links TRBV11-2 to TRBJ2-2; the D gene could be TRBD1 or TRBD2 (5 bases each). Germline CDR1 and CDR2: SGHAT and FQNNGV. The CDR3 contains 15 residues. Between the trimmed V and J ends, which lost 5 bases and 4 bases, there was a span of 14 bases. The complete variable domain, with remaining parts taken from reference TRBV11-2 and TRBJ2-2, reads EAGVAQSPRYKIIEKRQSVAFWCNPISGHATLYWYQQILGQGPKLLIQFQNNGVVDDSQLPKDRFSAERLKGVDSTLKIQPAKLEDSAVYLCASSLPPGRTGELFFGEGSRLTVL.

This clonotype was seen ten or more times. The rearrangement uses TRBV12-3 or TRBV12-4 and TRBJ2-7; D uncertain. Trimming pared 10 bases from V and 1 base from J, leaving 17 bases between. The CDR3 consists of 14 residues. This chain's CDR3 is CATSSGQGSYEQYF. The DNA for the CDR3 is TGTGCCACCTCCAGTGGGCAAGGATCCTACGAGCAGTACTTC.

This clonotype was seen ten or more times. The chain employs TRBV7-9 and TRBJ2-3; no reliable D call. This CDR3 comprises 11 residues. V was shortened by 8 bases and J by 4 bases, with 7 bases between the two germline ends. CDR1 is SEHNR and CDR2 is FQNEAQ in the germline V gene (reference sequence). CDR3 nucleotide sequence: TGTGCCAGCCCTAGGGCAGATACGCAGTATTTT. Translating it yields CASPRADTQYF.

This clonotype was seen more than once but under ten times. The V and J genes are TRBV28 and TRBJ2-5, with D perhaps assigned TRBD1 or TRBD2 (5 bases each). CDR1 and CDR2 (germline): MDHEN, SYDVKM. This CDR3 is built from 14 residues. Trimming shortened V by 4 bases and J by 5 bases, and 14 bases separated the two germline ends. The CDR3 sequence is CASSSGTSEETQYF. The CDR3 region has the DNA TGTGCCAGCAGTTCGGGGACCTCAGAGGAGACCCAGTACTTC.

The V gene is TRBV20-1, the J gene TRBJ1-5; unclear D gene. Germline V gives CDR1 DFQATT, CDR2 SNEGSKA (reference sequence). This CDR3 has 13 residues. V was trimmed by 3 bases and J by 9 bases, leaving 15 bases between them. This chain's CDR3 is CSARDNTGGPQHF. CDR3 DNA: TGCAGTGCTAGGGATAACACGGGTGGGCCCCAGCATTTT.

V and J are TRBV7-9 and TRBJ1-1; D is unresolved. Germline V gene data show CDR1 as SEHNR and CDR2 as FQNEAQ (reference sequence). The CDR3 extends over 15 amino acids. The V end lost 1 base, the J end lost 0 bases, and 9 bases lay between the germline ends. CDR3 loop: CASSLEDGLNTEAFF. Written as DNA, the CDR3 is TGTGCCAGCAGCTTAGAGGATGGGTTGAACACTGAAGCTTTCTTT. Using reference TRBV7-9 and TRBJ1-1 for the parts outside the CDR3, the full variable domain is DTGVSQNPRHKITKRGQNVTFRCDPISEHNRLYWYRQTLGQGPEFLTYFQNEAQLEKSRLLSDRFSAERPKGSFSTLEIQRTEQGDSAMYLCASSLEDGLNTEAFFGQGTRLTVV.

There are many counts of this clonotype. The chain uses TRBV10-3 and TRBJ2-3; 7 bases align to TRBD2. Germline V CDR1 and CDR2: ENHRY, SYGVKD. Trimming removed 8 bases from V and 0 bases from J; junction bases left unmatched: 11. The CDR3 sequence is 16 residues long. The CDR3 reads CAICAASGFSTDTQYF. CDR3 coding DNA: TGTGCCATCTGTGCGGCTAGCGGCTTTAGCACAGATACGCAGTATTTT.

CDR3 loop: CASRLGQGDTDTQYF. The CDR3 DNA reads as TGTGCAAGTCGCTTAGGACAGGGGGATACAGATACGCAGTATTTT. The chain carries TRBV12-2 and TRBJ2-3; TRBD1 is the table's D call and was not checked against the DNA. TRBV12-2 is a pseudogene locus. This CDR3 is 15 amino acids long.

This clonotype showed up many times. The chain recombines TRBV12-3 or TRBV12-4 with TRBJ2-5, with 9 nucleotides matching TRBD2. The V gene end was trimmed by 3 bases and the J gene end by 1 base; junction bases not matched to a gene: 6. CDR3 length: 16 amino acids. The CDR3 sequence: CASSFGSSGTQETQYF. The CDR3 region has the DNA TGTGCCAGCAGTTTTGGGTCTAGCGGGACCCAAGAGACCCAGTACTTC.

This clonotype has ten or more counts. V gene TRBV20-1 combines with J gene TRBJ2-3, with 9 positions matching TRBD2. Germline loops: CDR1 DFQATT, CDR2 SNEGSKA (reference sequence). This CDR3 is 15 amino acids long. Trimming at V came to 3 bases and at J to 2 bases, leaving 6 bases not matched to a gene. The chain's CDR3 is CSASRLAGTTDTQYF. Written as DNA, the CDR3 is TGCAGTGCTAGTAGGCTAGCGGGGACCACAGATACGCAGTATTTT.

This chain uses TRBV5-1 with TRBJ2-5; D ambiguous. V lost 0 bases, J lost 0 bases, and 9 bases lay in between. The CDR3 has 15 residues. CDR1 and CDR2 (germline): SGHRS, YFSETQ. Here the CDR3 DNA reads TGCGCCAGCAGCTTGGCTGCCAGACACCAAGAGACCCAGTACTTC. Translating gives CASSLAARHQETQYF.

This clonotype was detected many times. V is TRBV7-9 and J is TRBJ2-7, with D tentatively TRBD2 (6 bases). This CDR3 spans 14 amino acids. V was pared by 5 bases and J by 4 bases, with 15 bases between. Germline V gene sequence: CDR1 SEHNR, CDR2 FQNEAQ (reference sequence). The CDR3 spells CASSLREKLYEQYF. CDR3 DNA sequence: TGTGCCAGCAGCCTCCGGGAGAAATTGTACGAGCAGTACTTC.

This clonotype was picked up many times. J is TRBJ2-7 and V is TRBV29-1; D possibly uses TRBD1 or TRBD2 (5 bases each). The germline V gene has CDR1 SQVTM and CDR2 ANQGSEA. The CDR3 is 12 amino acids. Trimming left V 4 bases short and J 3 bases short, with 10 bases between. In nucleotides, the CDR3 is TGCAGCGTTGGGCCAGGGAGCTACGAGCAGTACTTC. Amino acids: CSVGPGSYEQYF.

This clonotype came up many times. CDR3 protein: CASSLNGPNYGYTF. The CDR3 DNA reads as TGTGCCAGCAGCTTGAACGGCCCTAACTATGGCTACACCTTC. The rearrangement uses TRBV5-6 and TRBJ1-2; D is undetermined. Trimming stripped 1 base from V and 0 bases from J, with 7 bases between. Germline V lookup: CDR1 SGHDT, CDR2 YYEEEE. This CDR3 contains 14 residues. Filled out from reference TRBV5-6 and TRBJ1-2, the complete variable domain reads DAGVTQSPTHLIKTRGQQVTLRCSPKSGHDTVSWYQQALGQGPQFIFQYYEEEERQRGNFPDRFSGHQFPNYSSELNVNALLLGDSALYLCASSLNGPNYGYTFGSGTRLTVV.

This clonotype has ten or more counts. The CDR3 sequence is CASSTGVSDTQYF. As DNA, the CDR3 is TGTGCCAGCAGTACAGGGGTGTCCGATACGCAGTATTTT. The chain combines TRBV7-9 with TRBJ2-3, with 7 bases identical to TRBD1. The CDR3 covers 13 residues. Germline CDR1 SEHNR, CDR2 FQNEAQ (reference sequence). Trimming removed 6 bases from V and 6 bases from J; junction bases left unmatched: 6.

The chain has TRBV5-1 and TRBJ2-2, with D uncertain. V was trimmed by 4 bases and J by 0 bases, leaving 13 bases between them. The germline V gene encodes CDR1 SGHRS and CDR2 YFSETQ. This CDR3 region has 16 residues. CDR3: CASSRFGLTNTGELFF. CDR3 coding DNA: TGCGCCAGCAGCCGATTTGGCCTCACGAACACCGGGGAGCTGTTTTTT.

V usage is TRBV7-8 and J usage is TRBJ2-3, with D perhaps TRBD1 (5 bases). Germline V gene lookup returns CDR1 SGHVS and CDR2 FQNEAQ. This CDR3 has 15 amino acids. Trimming stripped 2 bases from V and 0 bases from J, with 9 bases between. In DNA form, the CDR3 reads TGTGCCAGCAGCTTACGGGCAGGGAGCACAGATACGCAGTATTTT. Translating gives CASSLRAGSTDTQYF. Together with reference TRBV7-8 and TRBJ2-3, the CDR3 gives the full variable domain: GAGVSQSPRYKVAKRGQDVALRCDPISGHVSLFWYQQALGQGPEFLTYFQNEAQLDKSGLPSDRFFAERPEGSVSTLKIQRTQQEDSAVYLCASSLRAGSTDTQYFGPGTRLTVL.

This clonotype occurred a few times. The chain links TRBV6-1 to TRBJ1-2; D unclear. The CDR3 is made up of 15 amino acids. V dropped 2 bases and J dropped 6 bases, with 16 bases sitting between them. Germline CDR1 and CDR2: MNHNS and SASEGT. This CDR3 is CASSEFAGWGDGYTF. Here the CDR3 DNA reads TGTGCCAGCAGTGAATTTGCGGGATGGGGAGATGGCTACACCTTC.